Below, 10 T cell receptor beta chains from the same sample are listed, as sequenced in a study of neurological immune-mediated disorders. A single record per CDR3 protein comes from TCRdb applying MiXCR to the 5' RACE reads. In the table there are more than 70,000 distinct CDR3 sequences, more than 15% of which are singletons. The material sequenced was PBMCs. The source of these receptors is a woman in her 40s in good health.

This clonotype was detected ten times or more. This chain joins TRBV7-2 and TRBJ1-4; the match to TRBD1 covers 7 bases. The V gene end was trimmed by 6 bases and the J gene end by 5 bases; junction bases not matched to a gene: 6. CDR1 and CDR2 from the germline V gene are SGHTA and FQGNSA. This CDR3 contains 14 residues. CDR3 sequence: CASRRGQTNEKLFF. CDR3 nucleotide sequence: TGTGCCAGCAGAAGGGGACAGACCAATGAAAAACTGTTTTTT.

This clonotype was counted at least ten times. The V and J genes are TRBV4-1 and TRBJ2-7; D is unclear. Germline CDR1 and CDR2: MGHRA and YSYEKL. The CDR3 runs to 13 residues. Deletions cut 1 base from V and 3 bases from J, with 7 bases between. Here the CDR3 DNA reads TGCGCCAGCAGCCAAGTTCTAGGCTACGAGCAGTACGTC. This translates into CASSQVLGYEQYV.

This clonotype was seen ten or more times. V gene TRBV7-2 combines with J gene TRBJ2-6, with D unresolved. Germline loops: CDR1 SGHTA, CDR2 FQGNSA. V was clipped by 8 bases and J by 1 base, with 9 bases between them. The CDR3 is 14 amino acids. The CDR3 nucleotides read TGTGCCAGCGTATGGGATTCTGGGGCCAACGTCCTGACTTTC. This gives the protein CASVWDSGANVLTF. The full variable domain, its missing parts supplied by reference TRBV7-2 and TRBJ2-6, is GAGVSQSPSNKVTEKGKDVELRCDPISGHTALYWYRQSLGQGLEFLIYFQGNSAPDKSGLPSDRFSAERTGGSVSTLTIQRTQQEDSAVYLCASVWDSGANVLTFGAGSRLTVL.

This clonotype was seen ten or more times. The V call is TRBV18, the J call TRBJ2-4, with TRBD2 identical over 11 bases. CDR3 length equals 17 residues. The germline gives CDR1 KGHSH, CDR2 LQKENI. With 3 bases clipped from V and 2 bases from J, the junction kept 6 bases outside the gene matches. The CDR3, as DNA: TGTGCCAGCTCACCGGATCGGACTAGCGGGTCCAAAAACATTCAGTACTTC. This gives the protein CASSPDRTSGSKNIQYF.

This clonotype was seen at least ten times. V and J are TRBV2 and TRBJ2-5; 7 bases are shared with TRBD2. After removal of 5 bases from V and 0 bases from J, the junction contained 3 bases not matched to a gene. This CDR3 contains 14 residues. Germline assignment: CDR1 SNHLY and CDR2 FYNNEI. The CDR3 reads CASSPGLNQETQYF. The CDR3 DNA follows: TGTGCCAGCAGTCCGGGACTAAACCAAGAGACCCAGTACTTC.

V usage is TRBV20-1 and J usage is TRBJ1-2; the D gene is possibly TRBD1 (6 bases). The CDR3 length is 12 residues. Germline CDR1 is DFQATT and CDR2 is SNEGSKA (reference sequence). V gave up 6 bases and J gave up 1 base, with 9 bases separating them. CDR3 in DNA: TGCAGTGCGGGGGGACATAACTATGGCTACACCTTC. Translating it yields CSAGGHNYGYTF.

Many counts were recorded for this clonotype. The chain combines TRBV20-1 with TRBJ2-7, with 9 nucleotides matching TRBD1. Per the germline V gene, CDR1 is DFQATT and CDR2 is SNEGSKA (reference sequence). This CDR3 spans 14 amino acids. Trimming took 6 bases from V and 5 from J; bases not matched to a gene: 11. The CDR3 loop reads CSATQDRGVHEQYV. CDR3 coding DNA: TGCAGTGCAACCCAGGACAGGGGAGTCCACGAGCAGTACGTC.

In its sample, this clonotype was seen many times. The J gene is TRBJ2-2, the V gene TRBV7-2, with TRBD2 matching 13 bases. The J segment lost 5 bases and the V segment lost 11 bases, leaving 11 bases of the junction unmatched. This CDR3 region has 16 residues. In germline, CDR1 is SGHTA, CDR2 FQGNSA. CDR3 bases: TGTGCCTTTACTAGCGGGGGGGCAGAATCGACCGGGGAGCTGTTTTTT. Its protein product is CAFTSGGAESTGELFF.

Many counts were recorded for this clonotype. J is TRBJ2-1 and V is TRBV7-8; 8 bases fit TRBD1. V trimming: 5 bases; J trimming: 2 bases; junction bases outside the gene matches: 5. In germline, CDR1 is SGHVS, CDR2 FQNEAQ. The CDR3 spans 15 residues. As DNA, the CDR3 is TGTGCCAGCAGCCGAGACAGGGGCCCCTACAATGAGCAGTTCTTC. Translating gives CASSRDRGPYNEQFF.

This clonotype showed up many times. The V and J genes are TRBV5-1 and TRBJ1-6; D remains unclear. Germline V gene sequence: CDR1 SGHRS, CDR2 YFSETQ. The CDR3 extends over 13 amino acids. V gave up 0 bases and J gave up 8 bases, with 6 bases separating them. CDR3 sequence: CASSLEDDSPLHF. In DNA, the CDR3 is TGCGCCAGCAGCTTGGAGGACGATTCACCCCTCCACTTT.